A selection of T cell receptor beta chains follows, all from one sample in a study of blood T cell repertoires in COVID-19. Method: immunoSEQ multiplex PCR; TCRdb's copy keeps in-frame clones and lacks some. This sample has more than 95,000 clones; 85% to 90% occur once, and the top ten carry over 10%. The sample was peripheral blood. These receptors were obtained from a woman aged 55-70 years in a cohort sampled during active or convalescent COVID-19. CDR3s leave out the opening cysteine and the closing phenylalanine or tryptophan. A D gene is named only where the DNA matches it firmly.

v_call	j_call	d_call	cdr3_aa
TRBV6-5	TRBJ2-7	TRBD2	ASRPGTSGIYGQY
TRBV5-5	TRBJ1-5	TRBD1	ASSLYPGGSNQPQH
TRBV12-3/TRBV12-4	TRBJ1-2	.	ASSLGGYEGYT
TRBV11-2	TRBJ1-1	.	ASSLTENTEAF
TRBV7-9	TRBJ1-4	.	ASSPGGGYDEKLF
TRBV7-3	TRBJ1-1	TRBD1	ASSGTGGASTEAF
TRBV2	TRBJ2-7	TRBD1	ASSGTGLTYEQY
TRBV11-2	TRBJ1-1	TRBD1	ASSPRQGNTEAF
TRBV9	TRBJ1-1	.	ASSVDALSPRMNTEAF
TRBV5-6	TRBJ1-2	.	ASSLARGPGGYT
TRBV12-3/TRBV12-4	TRBJ2-7	.	ASSLVLGGEQY
TRBV11-3	TRBJ2-1	TRBD2	ASSMTSGAYNEQF
TRBV3-1/TRBV3-2	TRBJ2-5	TRBD1	ASSQPGQKETQY
TRBV5-4	TRBJ1-6	.	ASSPGGASPLH
TRBV7-2	TRBJ2-7	.	ASSVDRGNYEQY
TRBV2	TRBJ2-5	TRBD1	ASSEAGQGRGTQY
TRBV11-2	TRBJ2-7	.	ASSLNGYEQY
TRBV28	TRBJ1-4	.	ASSPPQGGVEKLF
TRBV7-8	TRBJ1-1	TRBD1	ASSTSPQGVAEAF
TRBV6-5	TRBJ1-2	.	ASSYRGGYGYT
TRBV3-1/TRBV3-2	TRBJ1-6	.	ASSPHRASPLH
TRBV4-1	TRBJ2-1	.	ASKVGGESYNEQF
TRBV5-6	TRBJ2-1	TRBD2	ASSGAGGRDEQF
TRBV6-5	TRBJ2-2	TRBD2	ASRLAGTGELF
TRBV19	TRBJ2-3	TRBD1	ASSRGQGLSTDTQY
TRBV5-1	TRBJ1-4	.	ASSPYGNPSGEKLF
TRBV10-3	TRBJ2-7	TRBD1	AISELGQAYEQY
TRBV6-5	TRBJ1-2	.	ASSYSAGKGGYT
TRBV27	TRBJ1-5	.	ASSFRGNQPQH
TRBV19	TRBJ2-3	.	ASSISTSTMTDTQY
TRBV28	TRBJ2-5	.	ASSFQSGTQY
TRBV3-1/TRBV3-2	TRBJ1-6	TRBD1	ASSQGTVDSPLH
TRBV27	TRBJ2-2	.	ASSLQGGIPGELF
TRBV4-1	TRBJ2-5	.	ASSLQGEQETQY
TRBV12-3/TRBV12-4	TRBJ2-5	.	ASSLAHGETQY
TRBV6-5	TRBJ1-6	.	ASRARDTFNSPLH
TRBV19	TRBJ2-5	.	ASSPYGAGDAETQY
TRBV24-1	TRBJ2-5	TRBD2	ATSSASGGAETQY
TRBV21-1	TRBJ1-1	.	ASSKAGGEGRTEAF
TRBV7-9	TRBJ1-3	TRBD1	ASSLDGTEATRNTIY